The sequence of this TCR beta chain was determined in a study of cytomegalovirus exposure and HLA in healthy donors. Study outcomes and limitations: Within an earlier analysis, most TCR beta V segments proved productive either about 87% or about 30% of the time. Reported performance of the classifier showed diagnosis of cytomegalovirus status with high specificity and sensitivity.

PCR was performed using 60 Vbeta and 13 Jbeta primers. Sequencing used immunoSEQ multiplex PCR; TCRdb keeps in-frame clones, though not all of them. The table lists around 110,000 clones, around three quarters of them singletons. Worth noting for this clone: Its target is not known.

V lost 7 bases, J lost 3 bases, and 12 bases lay in between. Per germline, CDR1 SNHLY and CDR2 FYNNEI. The CDR3 is 14 amino acids. This receptor was obtained from a woman aged 18 to 35 in good health and CMV-seropositive. The sequenced sample consisted of PBMCs. The chain employs TRBV2 and TRBJ2-2; TRBD1 might be the D (5 bases). The CDR3 reads CASTKGQDTGELFF. As DNA, the CDR3 is TGTGCCAGCACTAAGGGGCAGGACACCGGGGAGCTGTTTTTT.